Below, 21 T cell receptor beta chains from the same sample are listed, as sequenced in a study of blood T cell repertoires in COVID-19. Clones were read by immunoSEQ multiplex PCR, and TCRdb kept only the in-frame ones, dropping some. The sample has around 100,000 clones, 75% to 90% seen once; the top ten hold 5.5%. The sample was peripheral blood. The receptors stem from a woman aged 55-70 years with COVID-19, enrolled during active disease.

CDR3 coding DNA: TGCAGTGCTAGTCTTACGGGAAACTATGGCTACACCTTC. It yields the protein CSASLTGNYGYTF. The rearrangement uses TRBV20-1 and TRBJ1-2; D ambiguous. Trimming stripped 3 bases from V and 2 bases from J, with 10 bases between. This CDR3 comprises 13 residues. Looked up from germline, CDR1 is DFQATT and CDR2 is SNEGSKA (reference sequence).

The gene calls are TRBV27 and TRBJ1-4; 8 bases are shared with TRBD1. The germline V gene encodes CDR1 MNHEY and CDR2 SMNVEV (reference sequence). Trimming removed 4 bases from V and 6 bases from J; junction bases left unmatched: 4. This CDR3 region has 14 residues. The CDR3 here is CASSSGGADEKLFF. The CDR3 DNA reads TGTGCCAGCAGTTCAGGGGGCGCGGATGAAAAACTGTTTTTT. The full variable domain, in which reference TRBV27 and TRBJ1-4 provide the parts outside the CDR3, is EAQVTQNPRYLITVTGKKLTVTCSQNMNHEYMSWYRQDPGLGLRQIYYSMNVEVTDKGDVPEGYKVSRKEKRNFPLILESPSPNQTSLYFCASSSGGADEKLFFGSGTQLSVL.

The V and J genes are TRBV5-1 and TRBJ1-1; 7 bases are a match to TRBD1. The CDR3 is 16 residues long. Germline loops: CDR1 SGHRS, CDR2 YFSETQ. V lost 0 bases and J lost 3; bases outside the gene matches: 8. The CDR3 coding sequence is TGCGCCAGCAGCTTGGTCCCGCAGGGGGGACACACTGAAGCTTTCTTT. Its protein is CASSLVPQGGHTEAFF.

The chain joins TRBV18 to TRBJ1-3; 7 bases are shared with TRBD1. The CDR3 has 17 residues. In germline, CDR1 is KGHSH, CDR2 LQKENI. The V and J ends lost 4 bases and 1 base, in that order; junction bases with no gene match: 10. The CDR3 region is CASSQGQRPASGNTIYF. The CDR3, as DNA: TGTGCCAGCTCACAGGGACAGCGGCCGGCTTCTGGAAACACCATATATTTT. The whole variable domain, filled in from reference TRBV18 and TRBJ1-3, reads NAGVMQNPRHLVRRRGQEARLRCSPMKGHSHVYWYRQLPEEGLKFMVYLQKENIIDESGMPKERFSAEFPKEGPSILRIQQVVRGDSAAYFCASSQGQRPASGNTIYFGEGSWLTVV.

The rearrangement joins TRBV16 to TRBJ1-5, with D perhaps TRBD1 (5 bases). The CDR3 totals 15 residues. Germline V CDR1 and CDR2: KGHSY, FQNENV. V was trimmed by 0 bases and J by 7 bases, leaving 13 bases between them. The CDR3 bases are TGTGCCAGCAGCCAATCGGCAGGGTCGCGGCAGCCCCAGCATTTT. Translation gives CASSQSAGSRQPQHF.

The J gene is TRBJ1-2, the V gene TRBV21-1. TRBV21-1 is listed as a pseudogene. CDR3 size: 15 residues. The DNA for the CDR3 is TGTGCCAGCAGCAAAATTCCGCAAGCTCGCTATGGCTACACCTTC. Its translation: CASSKIPQARYGYTF.

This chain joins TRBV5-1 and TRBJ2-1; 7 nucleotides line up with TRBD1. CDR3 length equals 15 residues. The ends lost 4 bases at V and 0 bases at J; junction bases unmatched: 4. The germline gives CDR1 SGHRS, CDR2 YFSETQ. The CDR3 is CASSEGASSYNEQFF. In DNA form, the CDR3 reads TGCGCCAGCAGCGAGGGGGCTAGCTCCTACAATGAGCAGTTCTTC.

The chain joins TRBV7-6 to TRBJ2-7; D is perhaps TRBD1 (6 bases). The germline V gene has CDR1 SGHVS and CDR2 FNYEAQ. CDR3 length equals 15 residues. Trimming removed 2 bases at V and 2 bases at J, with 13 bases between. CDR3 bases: TGTGCCAGCAGCTTAATAGGGGGACCCGCCTACGAGCAGTACTTC. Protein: CASSLIGGPAYEQYF.

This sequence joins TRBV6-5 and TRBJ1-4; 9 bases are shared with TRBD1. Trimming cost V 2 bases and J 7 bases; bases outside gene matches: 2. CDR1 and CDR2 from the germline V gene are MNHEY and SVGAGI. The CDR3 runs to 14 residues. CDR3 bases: TGTGCCAGCAGTTACGGGACAGGGTTTGAAAAACTGTTTTTT. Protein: CASSYGTGFEKLFF.

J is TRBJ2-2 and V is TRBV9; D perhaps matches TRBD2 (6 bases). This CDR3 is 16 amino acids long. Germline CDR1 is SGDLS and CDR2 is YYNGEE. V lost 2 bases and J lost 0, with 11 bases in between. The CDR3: CASSVRTTPNTGELFF. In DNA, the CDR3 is TGTGCCAGCAGCGTTAGGACTACCCCGAACACCGGGGAGCTGTTTTTT.

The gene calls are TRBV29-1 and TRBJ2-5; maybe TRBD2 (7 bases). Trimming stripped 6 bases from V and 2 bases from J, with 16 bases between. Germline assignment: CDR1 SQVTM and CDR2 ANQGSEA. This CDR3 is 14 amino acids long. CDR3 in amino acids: CSVGGQYYQETQYF. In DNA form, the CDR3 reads TGCAGCGTGGGGGGGCAGTACTATCAAGAGACCCAGTACTTC.

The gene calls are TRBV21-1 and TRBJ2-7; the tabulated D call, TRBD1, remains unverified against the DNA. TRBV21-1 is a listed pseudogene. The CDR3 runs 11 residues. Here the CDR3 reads CASSRGYEQYF. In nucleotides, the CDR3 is TGTGCCAGCAGTAGGGGATACGAGCAGTACTTC.

CDR3 in amino acids: CASSPGPPMNTEAFF. In DNA, the CDR3 is TGTGCCAGCTCACCAGGGCCGCCCATGAACACTGAAGCTTTCTTT. The chain carries TRBV18 and TRBJ1-1, with D unresolved. V dropped 2 bases and J dropped 0 bases, with 10 bases sitting between them. This CDR3 comprises 15 residues. The germline CDR1 and CDR2 sequences are KGHSH and LQKENI.

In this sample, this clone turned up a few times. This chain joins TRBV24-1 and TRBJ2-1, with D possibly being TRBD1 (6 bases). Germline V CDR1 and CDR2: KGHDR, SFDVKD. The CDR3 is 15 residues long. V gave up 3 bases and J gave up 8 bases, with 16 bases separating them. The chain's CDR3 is CATSDTGGPADEQFF. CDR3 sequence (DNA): TGTGCCACCAGTGATACTGGGGGCCCGGCCGATGAGCAGTTCTTC.

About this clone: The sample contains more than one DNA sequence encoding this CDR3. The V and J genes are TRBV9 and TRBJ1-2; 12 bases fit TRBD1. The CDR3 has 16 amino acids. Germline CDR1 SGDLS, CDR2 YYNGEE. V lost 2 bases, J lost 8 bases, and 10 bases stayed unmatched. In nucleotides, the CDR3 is TGTGCCAGCAGCGTGGGGACAGGGGGCGCCTTGAGCGGCTACACCTTC. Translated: CASSVGTGGALSGYTF.

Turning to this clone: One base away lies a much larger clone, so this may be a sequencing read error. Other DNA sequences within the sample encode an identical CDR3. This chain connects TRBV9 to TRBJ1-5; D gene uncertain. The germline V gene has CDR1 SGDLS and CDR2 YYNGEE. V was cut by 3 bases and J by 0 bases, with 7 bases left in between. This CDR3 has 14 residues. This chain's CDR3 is CASSATDSNQPQHF. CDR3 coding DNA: TGTGCCAGCAGCGCAACAGATAGCAATCAGCCCCAGCATTTT.

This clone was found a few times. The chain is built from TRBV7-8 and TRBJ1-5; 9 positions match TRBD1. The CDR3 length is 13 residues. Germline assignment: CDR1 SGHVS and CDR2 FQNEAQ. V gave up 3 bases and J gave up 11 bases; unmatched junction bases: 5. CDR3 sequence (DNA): TGTGCCAGCAGCTTCAGACAGGGGGAATCCCAGCATTTT. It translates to CASSFRQGESQHF.

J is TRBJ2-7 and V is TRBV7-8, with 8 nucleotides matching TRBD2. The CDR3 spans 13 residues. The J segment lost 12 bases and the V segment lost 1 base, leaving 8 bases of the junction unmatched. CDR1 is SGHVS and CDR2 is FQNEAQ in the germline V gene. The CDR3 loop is CASSLVYERGPYF. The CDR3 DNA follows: TGTGCCAGCAGCTTAGTTTATGAGCGGGGGCCGTACTTC.

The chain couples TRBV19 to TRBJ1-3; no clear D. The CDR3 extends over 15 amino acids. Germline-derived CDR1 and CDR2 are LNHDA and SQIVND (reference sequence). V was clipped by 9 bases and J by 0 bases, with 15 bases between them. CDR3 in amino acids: CASREGPHSGNTIYF. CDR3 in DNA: TGTGCCAGCCGGGAAGGTCCGCACTCTGGAAACACCATATATTTT. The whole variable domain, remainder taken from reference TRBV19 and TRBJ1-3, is DGGITQSPKYLFRKEGQNVTLSCEQNLNHDAMYWYRQDPGQGLRLIYYSQIVNDFQKGDIAEGYSVSREKKESFPLTVTSAQKNPTAFYLCASREGPHSGNTIYFGEGSWLTVV.

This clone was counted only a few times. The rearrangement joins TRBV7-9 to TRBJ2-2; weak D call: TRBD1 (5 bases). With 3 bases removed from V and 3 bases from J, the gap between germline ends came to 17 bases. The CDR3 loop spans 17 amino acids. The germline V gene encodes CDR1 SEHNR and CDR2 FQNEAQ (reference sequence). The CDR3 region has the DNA TGTGCCAGCAGCTTTGTGGTCCAGGGTAGGGACACCGGGGAGCTGTTTTTT. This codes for CASSFVVQGRDTGELFF.

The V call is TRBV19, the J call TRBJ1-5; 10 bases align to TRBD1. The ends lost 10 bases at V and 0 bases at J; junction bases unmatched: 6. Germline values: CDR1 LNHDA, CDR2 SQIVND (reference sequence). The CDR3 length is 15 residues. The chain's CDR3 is CATTDRGNSNQPQHF. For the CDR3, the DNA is TGTGCCACTACGGACAGGGGGAATAGCAATCAGCCCCAGCATTTT.